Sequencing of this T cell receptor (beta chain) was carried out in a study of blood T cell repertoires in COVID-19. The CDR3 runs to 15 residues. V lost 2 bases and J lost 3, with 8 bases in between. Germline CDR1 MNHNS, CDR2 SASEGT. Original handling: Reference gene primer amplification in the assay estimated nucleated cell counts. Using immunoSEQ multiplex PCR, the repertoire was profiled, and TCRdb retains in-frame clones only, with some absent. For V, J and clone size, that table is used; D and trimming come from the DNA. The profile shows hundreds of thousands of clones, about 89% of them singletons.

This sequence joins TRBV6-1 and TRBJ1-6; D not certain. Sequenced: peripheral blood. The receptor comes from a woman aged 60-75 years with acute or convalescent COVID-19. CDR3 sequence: CASSESGYYNSPLHF. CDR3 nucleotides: TGTGCCAGCAGTGAATCAGGTTACTATAATTCACCCCTCCACTTT.